In this sample, the clone carrying this T cell receptor beta chain turned up a few times. These data belong to a study of response to subunit inactivated influenza vaccine. One entry per CDR3 protein, called by TCRdb with MiXCR from the RT-PCR reads. The repertoire holds under 500,000 distinct CDR3 sequences, with 9.5% to 12% as singletons. This CDR3 comprises 16 residues. V lost 7 bases, J lost 2 bases, and 20 bases lay in between. CDR1 is MNHEY and CDR2 is SVGEGT in the germline V gene. The clonotype was recovered from a man aged 45-60 years who received an inactivated influenza vaccine. The input for sequencing was PBMCs from blood, taken roughly 6 weeks after vaccination. The chain joins TRBV6-2 or TRBV6-3 to TRBJ1-2; D is possibly TRBD1 (5 bases). Here the CDR3 reads CASTSGWRRQNYGYTF. Here the CDR3 DNA reads TGTGCCAGCACTTCGGGGTGGAGGCGACAGAACTATGGCTACACCTTC.